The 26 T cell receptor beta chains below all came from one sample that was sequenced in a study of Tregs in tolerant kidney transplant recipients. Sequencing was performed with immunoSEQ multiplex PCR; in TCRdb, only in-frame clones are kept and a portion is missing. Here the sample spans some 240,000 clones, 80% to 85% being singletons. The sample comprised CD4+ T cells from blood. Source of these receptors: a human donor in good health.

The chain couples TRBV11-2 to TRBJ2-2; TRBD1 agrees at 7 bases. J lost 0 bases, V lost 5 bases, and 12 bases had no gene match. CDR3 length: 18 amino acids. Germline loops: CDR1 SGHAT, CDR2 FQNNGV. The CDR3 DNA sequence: TGTGCCAGCAGCCTTACACGGTGGCAGGGGGCGAACACCGGGGAGCTGTTTTTT. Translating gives CASSLTRWQGANTGELFF.

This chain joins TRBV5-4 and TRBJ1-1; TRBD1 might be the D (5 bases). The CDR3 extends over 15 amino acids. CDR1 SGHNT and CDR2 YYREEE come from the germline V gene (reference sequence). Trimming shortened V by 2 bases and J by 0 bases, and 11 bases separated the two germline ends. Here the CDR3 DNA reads TGTGCCAGCAGCTTCGGGACGACCATGAACACTGAAGCTTTCTTT. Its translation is CASSFGTTMNTEAFF. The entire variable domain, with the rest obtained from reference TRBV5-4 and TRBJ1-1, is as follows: ETGVTQSPTHLIKTRGQQVTLRCSSQSGHNTVSWYQQALGQGPQFIFQYYREEENGRGNFPPRFSGLQFPNYSSELNVNALELDDSALYLCASSFGTTMNTEAFFGQGTRLTVV.

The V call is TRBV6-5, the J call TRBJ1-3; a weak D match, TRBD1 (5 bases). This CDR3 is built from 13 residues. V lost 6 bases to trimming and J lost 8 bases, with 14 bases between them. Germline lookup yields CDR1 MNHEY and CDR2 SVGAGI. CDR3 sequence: CASSPGRRHTIYF. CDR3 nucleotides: TGTGCCAGCAGCCCGGGACGAAGGCACACCATATATTTT.

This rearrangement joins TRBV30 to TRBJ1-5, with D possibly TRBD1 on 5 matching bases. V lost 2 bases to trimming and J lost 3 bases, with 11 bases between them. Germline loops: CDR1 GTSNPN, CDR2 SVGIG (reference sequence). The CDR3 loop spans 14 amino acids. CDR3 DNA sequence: TGTGCCTGGAGTCCTGACAGTCTCAATCAGCCCCAGCATTTT. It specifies CAWSPDSLNQPQHF.

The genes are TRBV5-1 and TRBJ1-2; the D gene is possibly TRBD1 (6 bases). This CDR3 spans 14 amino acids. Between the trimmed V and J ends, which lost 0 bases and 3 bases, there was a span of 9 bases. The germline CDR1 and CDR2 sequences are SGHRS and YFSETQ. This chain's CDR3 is CASSLVQGDYGYTF. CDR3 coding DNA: TGCGCCAGCAGCTTGGTACAGGGCGACTATGGCTACACCTTC.

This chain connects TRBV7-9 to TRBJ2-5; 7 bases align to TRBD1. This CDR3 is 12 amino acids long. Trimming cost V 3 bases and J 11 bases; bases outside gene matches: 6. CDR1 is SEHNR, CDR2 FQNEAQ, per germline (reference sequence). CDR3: CASSFTGDEQYF. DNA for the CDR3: TGTGCCAGCAGCTTCACAGGGGATGAGCAGTACTTC.

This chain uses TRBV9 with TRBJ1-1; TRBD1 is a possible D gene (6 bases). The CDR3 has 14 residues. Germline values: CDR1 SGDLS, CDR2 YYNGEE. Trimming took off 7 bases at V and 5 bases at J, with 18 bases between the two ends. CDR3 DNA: TGTGCCAGCCACGGGAGGGCAGGGGAAACTGAAGCTTTCTTT. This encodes CASHGRAGETEAFF.

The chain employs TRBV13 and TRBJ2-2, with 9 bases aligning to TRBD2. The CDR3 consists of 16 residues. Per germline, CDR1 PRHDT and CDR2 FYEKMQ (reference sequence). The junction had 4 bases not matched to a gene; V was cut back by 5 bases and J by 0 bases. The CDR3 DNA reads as TGTGCCAGCAGCCTCCCTAGCGGGACGAACACCGGGGAGCTGTTTTTT. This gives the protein CASSLPSGTNTGELFF.

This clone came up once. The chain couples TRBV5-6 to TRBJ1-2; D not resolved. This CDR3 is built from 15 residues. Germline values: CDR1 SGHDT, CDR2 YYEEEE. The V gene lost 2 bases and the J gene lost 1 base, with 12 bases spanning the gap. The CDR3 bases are TGTGCCAGCAGCTTATCGACACTAAATAACTATGGCTACACCTTC. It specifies CASSLSTLNNYGYTF.

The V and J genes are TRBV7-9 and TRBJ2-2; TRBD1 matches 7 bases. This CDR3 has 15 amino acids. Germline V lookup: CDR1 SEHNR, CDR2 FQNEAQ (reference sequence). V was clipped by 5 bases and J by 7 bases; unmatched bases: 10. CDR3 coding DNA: TGTGCCAGCAGCCCCTATAGACAGGGCGGCGGGGAGCTGTTTTTT. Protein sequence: CASSPYRQGGGELFF.

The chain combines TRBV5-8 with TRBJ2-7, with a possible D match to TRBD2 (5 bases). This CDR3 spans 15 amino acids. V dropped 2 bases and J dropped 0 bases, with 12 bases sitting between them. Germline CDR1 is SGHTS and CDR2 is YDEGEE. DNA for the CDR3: TGTGCCAGCAGCTTCCTCGAGCGGAGCTCCTACGAGCAGTACTTC. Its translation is CASSFLERSSYEQYF.

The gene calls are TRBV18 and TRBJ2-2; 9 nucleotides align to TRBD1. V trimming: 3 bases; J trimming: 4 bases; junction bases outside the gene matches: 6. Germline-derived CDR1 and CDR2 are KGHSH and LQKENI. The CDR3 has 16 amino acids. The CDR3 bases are TGTGCCAGCTCACCCTCACAGGGGGCGAGCACCGGGGAGCTGTTTTTT. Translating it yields CASSPSQGASTGELFF.

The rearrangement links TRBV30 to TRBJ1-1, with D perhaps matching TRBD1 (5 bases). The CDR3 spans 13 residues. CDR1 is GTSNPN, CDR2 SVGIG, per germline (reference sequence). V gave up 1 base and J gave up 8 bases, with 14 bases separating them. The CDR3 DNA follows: TGTGCCTGGAGTGAAGTGGTGGGGCCCGAAGCTTTCTTT. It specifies CAWSEVVGPEAFF. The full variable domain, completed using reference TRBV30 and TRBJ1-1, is SQTIHQWPATLVQPVGSPLSLECTVEGTSNPNLYWYRQAAGRGLQLLFYSVGIGQISSEVPQNLSASRPQDRQFILSSKKLLLSDSGFYLCAWSEVVGPEAFFGQGTRLTVV.

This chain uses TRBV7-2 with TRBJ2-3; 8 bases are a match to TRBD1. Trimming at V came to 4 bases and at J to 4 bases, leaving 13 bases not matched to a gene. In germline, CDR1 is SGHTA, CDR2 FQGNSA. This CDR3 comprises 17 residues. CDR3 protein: CASSWAGTGGRADTQYF. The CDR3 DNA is TGTGCCAGCAGCTGGGCTGGTACAGGGGGAAGGGCAGATACGCAGTATTTT.

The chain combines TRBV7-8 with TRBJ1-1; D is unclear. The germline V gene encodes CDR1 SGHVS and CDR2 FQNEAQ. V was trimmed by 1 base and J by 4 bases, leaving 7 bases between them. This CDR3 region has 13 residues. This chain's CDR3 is CASSLGVSTEAFF. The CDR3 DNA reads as TGTGCCAGCAGCTTAGGGGTCAGCACTGAAGCTTTCTTT.

This chain's CDR3 is CASSLAYARRETQYF. The CDR3 DNA is TGCGCCAGCAGCTTGGCGTACGCTCGGCGAGAGACCCAGTACTTC. This sequence joins TRBV5-1 and TRBJ2-5; D unresolved. Between the trimmed V and J ends, which lost 0 bases and 4 bases, there was a span of 13 bases. Germline V lookup: CDR1 SGHRS, CDR2 YFSETQ. The CDR3 totals 15 residues.

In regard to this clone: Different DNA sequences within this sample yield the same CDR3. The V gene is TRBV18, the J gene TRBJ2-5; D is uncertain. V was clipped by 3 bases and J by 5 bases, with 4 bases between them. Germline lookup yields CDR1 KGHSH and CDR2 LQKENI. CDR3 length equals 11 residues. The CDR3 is CASSPGETQYF. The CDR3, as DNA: TGTGCCAGCTCACCGGGGGAGACCCAGTACTTC.

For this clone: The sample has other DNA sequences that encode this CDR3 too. The DNA of the CDR3 is TGTGCCAGCAGCATCACAGATACGCAGTATTTT. Translating it yields CASSITDTQYF. The chain is built from TRBV2 and TRBJ2-3; D is undetermined. This CDR3 is 11 amino acids long. Trimming removed 6 bases from V and 2 bases from J, with 3 bases in between. CDR1 and CDR2 (germline): SNHLY, FYNNEI.

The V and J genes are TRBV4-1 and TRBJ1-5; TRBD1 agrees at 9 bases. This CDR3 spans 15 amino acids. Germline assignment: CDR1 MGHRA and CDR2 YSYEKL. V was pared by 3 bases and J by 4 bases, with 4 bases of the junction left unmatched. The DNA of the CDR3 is TGCGCCAGCAGCCACCCCGGACAGGGGAATCAGCCCCAGCATTTT. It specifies CASSHPGQGNQPQHF.

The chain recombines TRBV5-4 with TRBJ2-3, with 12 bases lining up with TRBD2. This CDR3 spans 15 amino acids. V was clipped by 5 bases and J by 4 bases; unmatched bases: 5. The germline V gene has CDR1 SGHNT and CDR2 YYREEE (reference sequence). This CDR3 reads CASRSTSGSPDTQYF. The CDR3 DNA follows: TGTGCCAGCAGGTCGACTAGCGGGAGCCCAGATACGCAGTATTTT.

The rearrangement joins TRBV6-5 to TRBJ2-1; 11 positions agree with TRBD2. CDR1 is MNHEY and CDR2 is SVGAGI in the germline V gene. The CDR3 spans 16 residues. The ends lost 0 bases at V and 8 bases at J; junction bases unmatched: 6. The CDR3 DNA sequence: TGTGCCAGCAGTTACTCCCTAGCGGGAGGAGTATATGAGCAGTTCTTC. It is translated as CASSYSLAGGVYEQFF.

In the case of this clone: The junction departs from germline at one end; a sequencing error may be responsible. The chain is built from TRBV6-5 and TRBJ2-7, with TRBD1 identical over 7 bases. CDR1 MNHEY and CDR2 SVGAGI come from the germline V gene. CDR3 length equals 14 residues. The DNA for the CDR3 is TGTGCCAGCAATTACGGGGACAGCCGCTACGAGCAGTACTTC. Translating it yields CASNYGDSRYEQYF.

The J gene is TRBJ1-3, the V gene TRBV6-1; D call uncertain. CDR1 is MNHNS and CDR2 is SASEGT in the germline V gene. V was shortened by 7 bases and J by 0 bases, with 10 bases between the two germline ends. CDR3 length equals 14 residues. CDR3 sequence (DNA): TGTGCCAGCATTATGGAGGTCTCTGGAAACACCATATATTTT. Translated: CASIMEVSGNTIYF.

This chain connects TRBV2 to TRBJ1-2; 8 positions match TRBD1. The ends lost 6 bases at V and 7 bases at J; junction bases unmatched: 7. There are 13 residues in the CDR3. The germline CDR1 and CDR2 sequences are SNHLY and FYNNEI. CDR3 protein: CASRGQGWGGYTF. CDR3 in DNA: TGTGCCAGCAGAGGACAGGGTTGGGGTGGCTACACCTTC.

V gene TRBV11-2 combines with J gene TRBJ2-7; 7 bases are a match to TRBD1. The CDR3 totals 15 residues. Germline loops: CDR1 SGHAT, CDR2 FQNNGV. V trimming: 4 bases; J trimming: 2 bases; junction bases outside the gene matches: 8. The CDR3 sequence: CASSYRGSFPYEQYF. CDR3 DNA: TGTGCCAGCAGCTACAGGGGAAGTTTTCCCTACGAGCAGTACTTC.

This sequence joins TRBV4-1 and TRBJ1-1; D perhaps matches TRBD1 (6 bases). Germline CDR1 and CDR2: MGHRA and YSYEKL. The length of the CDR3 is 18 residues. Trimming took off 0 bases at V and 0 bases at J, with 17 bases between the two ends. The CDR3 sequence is CASSQDTGTRRLNTEAFF. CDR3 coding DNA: TGCGCCAGCAGCCAAGATACAGGGACTCGGCGCTTGAACACTGAAGCTTTCTTT.